This passage covers 29 T cell receptor beta chains from one sample sequenced in a study of blood T cell repertoires in COVID-19. Profiling relied on immunoSEQ multiplex PCR, and the TCRdb table lists in-frame clones only, not all of them. The data contain some 140,000 clones, approximately 86% of them singletons. Sequences were obtained from peripheral blood. These receptors were obtained from a woman aged 45 to 65 who had recovered from COVID-19.

This chain uses TRBV5-4 with TRBJ2-5; 9 bases line up with TRBD2. V shed 0 bases, J shed 2 bases, and the junction held 2 bases outside the gene matches. Per germline, CDR1 SGHNT and CDR2 YYREEE (reference sequence). The CDR3 loop spans 15 amino acids. The CDR3 DNA reads TGTGCCAGCAGCTTGGGACTAGCGGCTCAAGAGACCCAGTACTTC. Its translation: CASSLGLAAQETQYF. Together with reference TRBV5-4 and TRBJ2-5, the CDR3 gives the full variable domain: ETGVTQSPTHLIKTRGQQVTLRCSSQSGHNTVSWYQQALGQGPQFIFQYYREEENGRGNFPPRFSGLQFPNYSSELNVNALELDDSALYLCASSLGLAAQETQYFGPGTRLLVL.

This rearrangement joins TRBV5-1 to TRBJ2-2; D is perhaps TRBD2 (6 bases). V was trimmed by 0 bases and J by 3 bases, leaving 9 bases between them. CDR3 length equals 15 residues. Germline V CDR1 and CDR2: SGHRS, YFSETQ. The CDR3 sequence: CASSLGGEYTGELFF. The CDR3 DNA reads as TGCGCCAGCAGCTTGGGCGGGGAGTACACCGGGGAGCTGTTTTTT.

The chain links TRBV5-4 to TRBJ1-4; 7 bases map to TRBD1. V shed 3 bases and J 7 bases; nucleotides not matched to a gene: 9. Germline-derived CDR1 and CDR2 are SGHNT and YYREEE (reference sequence). The CDR3 length is 15 residues. CDR3 residues: CASSSKTGSREKLFF. CDR3 nucleotide sequence: TGTGCCAGCAGCTCGAAGACAGGGTCCCGTGAAAAACTGTTTTTT.

The chain couples TRBV27 to TRBJ1-2, with 9 bases aligning to TRBD1. There are 14 residues in the CDR3. Germline assignment: CDR1 MNHEY and CDR2 SMNVEV (reference sequence). Trimming took 3 bases from V and 7 from J; bases not matched to a gene: 6. CDR3 in amino acids: CASSLGQGTFGYTF. Here the CDR3 DNA reads TGTGCCAGCAGTTTGGGACAGGGAACATTTGGCTACACCTTC.

The CDR3 DNA reads as TGTGCCAGCAGCTTGGCGGTAACAGTATCCTACGAGCAGTACTTC. Translating gives CASSLAVTVSYEQYF. The V and J genes are TRBV5-5 and TRBJ2-7; D is undetermined. The CDR3 loop spans 15 amino acids. From germline, CDR1 is SGHKS and CDR2 YYEKEE (reference sequence). The V end was cut by 0 bases, the J end by 1 base, with 11 bases between.

This sequence joins TRBV3-1 (or the pseudogene TRBV3-2) and TRBJ1-5; D might be TRBD1 (5 bases). CDR3 length: 16 residues. Germline V gene lookup returns CDR1 LGHDT and CDR2 YNNKEL (reference sequence). Between the trimmed V and J ends, which lost 1 base and 4 bases, there was a span of 14 bases. The CDR3 loop reads CASSQGGGVRNQPQHF. CDR3 DNA: TGTGCCAGCAGCCAAGGAGGAGGGGTTAGGAATCAGCCCCAGCATTTT.

The chain combines TRBV7-6 with TRBJ1-3, with D unresolved. This CDR3 is 13 amino acids long. Germline V CDR1 and CDR2: SGHVS, FNYEAQ. The V end lost 5 bases, the J end lost 4 bases, and 9 bases lay between the germline ends. The CDR3 region is CASSPSRGNTIYF. CDR3 DNA sequence: TGTGCCAGCAGCCCGAGCCGAGGAAACACCATATATTTT.

V and J are TRBV4-2 and TRBJ2-2, with a possible D match to TRBD2 (5 bases). Per germline, CDR1 LGHNA and CDR2 YNFKEQ. The CDR3 has 14 amino acids. Trimming removed 6 bases from V and 7 bases from J, with 15 bases in between. The CDR3 DNA is TGTGCCAGCAGATCAGCAAGGGCGGGCGGGGAGCTGTTTTTT. Protein product: CASRSARAGGELFF.

This rearrangement joins TRBV5-4 to TRBJ2-1; the match to TRBD2 covers 7 bases. Trimming removed 4 bases from V and 9 bases from J; junction bases left unmatched: 7. Germline V gives CDR1 SGHNT, CDR2 YYREEE (reference sequence). The CDR3 covers 13 residues. CDR3 residues: CASSPGTKGEQFF. CDR3 DNA: TGTGCCAGCAGCCCCGGGACTAAGGGTGAGCAGTTCTTC.

V and J are TRBV10-3 and TRBJ2-6; TRBD1 matches at 8 bases. The CDR3 spans 16 residues. V lost 4 bases and J lost 2; bases outside the gene matches: 4. Germline CDR1 ENHRY, CDR2 SYGVKD. CDR3 sequence: CAISAGQVAGANVLTF. CDR3 nucleotides: TGTGCCATCAGTGCGGGACAGGTGGCTGGGGCCAACGTCCTGACTTTC.

This sequence joins TRBV6-2 or TRBV6-3 and TRBJ2-1; TRBD2 aligns across 9 bases. The ends lost 4 bases at V and 8 bases at J; junction bases unmatched: 6. The CDR3 spans 14 residues. The V gene's germline CDR1 is MNHEY and CDR2 SVGEGT. The CDR3 reads CASSFVLAGYEQFF. The CDR3 bases are TGTGCCAGCAGTTTCGTTCTAGCGGGATATGAGCAGTTCTTC.

V and J are TRBV7-8 and TRBJ1-6; D possibly corresponds to TRBD1 (5 bases). CDR1 and CDR2 from the germline V gene are SGHVS and FQNEAQ. V shed 5 bases and J shed 5 bases, with 16 bases lying between them. The CDR3 runs to 16 residues. The CDR3 loop reads CASSPMTVRNNSPLHF. CDR3 in DNA: TGTGCCAGCAGCCCGATGACAGTACGAAATAATTCACCCCTCCACTTT.

J is TRBJ2-7 and V is TRBV29-1; 8 bases are a match to TRBD1. The CDR3 runs 16 residues. CDR1 is SQVTM, CDR2 ANQGSEA, per germline. V was clipped by 1 base and J by 0 bases; unmatched bases: 8. In DNA form, the CDR3 reads TGCAGCGTTGAAGGTCGAGACGGGACAGGCTCCTACGAGCAGTACTTC. Protein: CSVEGRDGTGSYEQYF.

This chain uses TRBV7-3 with TRBJ1-2; 10 bases agree with TRBD1. Germline loops: CDR1 SGHTA, CDR2 FQGTGA. This CDR3 comprises 15 residues. With 3 bases clipped from V and 7 bases from J, the junction kept 8 bases outside the gene matches. The CDR3 loop reads CASSLSPGQGFGYTF. The CDR3 DNA is TGTGCCAGCAGCTTGTCTCCGGGACAGGGGTTTGGCTACACCTTC.

The chain links TRBV11-2 to TRBJ2-7; the D gene is possibly TRBD2 (5 bases). V dropped 5 bases and J dropped 2 bases, with 16 bases sitting between them. From germline, CDR1 is SGHAT and CDR2 FQNNGV. The CDR3 has 15 residues. The CDR3 is CASSPRTSPAYEQYF. CDR3 nucleotides: TGTGCCAGCAGCCCCCGGACTTCTCCCGCCTACGAGCAGTACTTC.

CDR3 in DNA: TGTGCCAGTAGTAGACTAGCCTTAGATACGCAGTATTTT. As protein: CASSRLALDTQYF. This chain uses TRBV19 with TRBJ2-3, with 7 nucleotides matching TRBD2. V trimming: 4 bases; J trimming: 5 bases; junction bases outside the gene matches: 3. The germline V gene has CDR1 LNHDA and CDR2 SQIVND (reference sequence). The CDR3 sequence is 13 residues long.

The J gene is TRBJ1-4, the V gene TRBV29-1, with D hard to call. CDR1 and CDR2 from the germline V gene are SQVTM and ANQGSEA. The CDR3 extends over 13 amino acids. Trimming removed 4 bases from V and 7 bases from J, with 13 bases in between. CDR3 in DNA: TGCAGCGTTGGGACTTTACGGGGTGAAAAACTGTTTTTT. This encodes CSVGTLRGEKLFF.

V gene TRBV6-5 combines with J gene TRBJ1-1, with 7 bases that match TRBD1. V dropped 6 bases and J dropped 6; count of bases not matched to a gene: 7. CDR1 and CDR2 from the germline V gene are MNHEY and SVGAGI. This CDR3 spans 13 amino acids. The CDR3 DNA reads TGTGCCAGCAGGGTAACAGGGGCGGCTGAAGCTTTCTTT. It specifies CASRVTGAAEAFF.

For the CDR3, the DNA is TGTGCCAGCAGCTTGGCAGGGGATCGATACGGCTACACCTTC. The encoded protein is CASSLAGDRYGYTF. The V call is TRBV7-8, the J call TRBJ1-2; weak D call: TRBD1 (6 bases). CDR1 and CDR2 (germline): SGHVS, FQNEAQ. The V end lost 3 bases, the J end lost 8 bases, and 16 bases lay between the germline ends. The CDR3 has 14 residues. The full variable domain, its missing parts supplied by reference TRBV7-8 and TRBJ1-2, is GAGVSQSPRYKVAKRGQDVALRCDPISGHVSLFWYQQALGQGPEFLTYFQNEAQLDKSGLPSDRFFAERPEGSVSTLKIQRTQQEDSAVYLCASSLAGDRYGYTFGSGTRLTVV.

The chain joins TRBV7-2 to TRBJ2-2, with TRBD2 identical over 9 bases. Germline CDR1 and CDR2: SGHTA and FQGNSA. The CDR3 runs 15 residues. The ends lost 5 bases at V and 7 bases at J; junction bases unmatched: 8. CDR3 loop: CASSTGLALGGELFF. DNA for the CDR3: TGTGCCAGCAGCACGGGACTAGCTTTAGGCGGGGAGCTGTTTTTT.

The rearrangement links TRBV7-8 to TRBJ2-7, with D maybe TRBD1 (6 bases). The V gene lost 0 bases and the J gene lost 5 bases, with 11 bases spanning the gap. This CDR3 comprises 14 residues. Germline V gene lookup returns CDR1 SGHVS and CDR2 FQNEAQ. The CDR3: CASSLAGTLHEQYF. The DNA for the CDR3 is TGTGCCAGCAGCTTAGCTGGGACACTCCACGAGCAGTACTTC.

This chain joins TRBV7-2 and TRBJ2-7; possible D gene TRBD1, 5 bases. Per the germline V gene, CDR1 is SGHTA and CDR2 is FQGNSA. The CDR3 length is 13 residues. V lost 7 bases to trimming and J lost 1 base, with 11 bases between them. The CDR3 bases are TGTGCCAGCAACTTTGACAGATCCTACGAGCAGTACTTC. Amino acids: CASNFDRSYEQYF.

This clone is termed medium-sized. This chain links TRBV5-4 with TRBJ1-1; unclear D gene. Looked up from germline, CDR1 is SGHNT and CDR2 is YYREEE (reference sequence). The germline V and J ends were trimmed by 4 bases and 4 bases, with 14 bases remaining between them. This CDR3 comprises 14 residues. Here the CDR3 reads CASSTATHFTEAFF. CDR3 sequence (DNA): TGTGCCAGCAGCACTGCAACTCACTTCACTGAAGCTTTCTTT.

The chain recombines TRBV3-1 (or the pseudogene TRBV3-2) with TRBJ2-7; TRBD1 agrees at 7 bases. The V and J ends lost 3 bases and 5 bases, in that order; junction bases with no gene match: 7. This CDR3 region has 14 residues. Per the germline V gene, CDR1 is LGHDT and CDR2 is YNNKEL (reference sequence). CDR3 DNA: TGTGCCAGCAGCCACAAGACAGGGTCTAACGAGCAGTACTTC. This gives the protein CASSHKTGSNEQYF.

The rearrangement links TRBV9 to TRBJ1-5; D is undetermined. Germline CDR1 and CDR2: SGDLS and YYNGEE. This CDR3 has 13 residues. V was pared by 0 bases and J by 5 bases, with 6 bases between. The CDR3: CASSVDPDQPQHF. The CDR3 coding sequence is TGTGCCAGCAGCGTAGATCCGGATCAGCCCCAGCATTTT.

The CDR3 bases are TGTGCCAGCAAACCTACAGGGCCCTATGGCTACACCTTC. This translates into CASKPTGPYGYTF. This chain connects TRBV7-2 to TRBJ1-2; maybe TRBD1 (6 bases). There are 13 residues in the CDR3. Germline values: CDR1 SGHTA, CDR2 FQGNSA. V lost 7 bases and J 4 bases, leaving 13 bases between the germline ends.

This chain uses TRBV5-6 with TRBJ2-7; 7 bases fit TRBD1. This CDR3 comprises 12 residues. The V segment lost 7 bases and the J segment 0 bases; nucleotides outside the gene matches: 1. Germline V gene sequence: CDR1 SGHDT, CDR2 YYEEEE. CDR3 sequence (DNA): TGTGCCAGCGGGGACAGCTCCTACGAGCAGTACTTC. It specifies CASGDSSYEQYF.

V usage is TRBV3-1 (or the pseudogene TRBV3-2) and J usage is TRBJ2-2; 10 bases are a match to TRBD2. From germline, CDR1 is LGHDT and CDR2 YNNKEL (reference sequence). This CDR3 is 21 amino acids long. Trimming removed 0 bases from V and 4 bases from J; junction bases left unmatched: 17. CDR3 sequence (DNA): TGTGCCAGCAGCCAAGAAGCTAGCGGGAGATGGCAAAGTTCGGGCACCGGGGAGCTGTTTTTT. Protein sequence: CASSQEASGRWQSSGTGELFF.

This clone appeared a few times. The V and J genes are TRBV5-1 and TRBJ2-2, with D tentatively TRBD2 (6 bases). There are 16 residues in the CDR3. Germline V gives CDR1 SGHRS, CDR2 YFSETQ. V lost 1 base, J lost 0 bases, and 10 bases lay in between. CDR3: CASSLRGSTNTGELFF. For the CDR3, the DNA is TGCGCCAGCAGCTTGCGGGGGAGCACGAACACCGGGGAGCTGTTTTTT.